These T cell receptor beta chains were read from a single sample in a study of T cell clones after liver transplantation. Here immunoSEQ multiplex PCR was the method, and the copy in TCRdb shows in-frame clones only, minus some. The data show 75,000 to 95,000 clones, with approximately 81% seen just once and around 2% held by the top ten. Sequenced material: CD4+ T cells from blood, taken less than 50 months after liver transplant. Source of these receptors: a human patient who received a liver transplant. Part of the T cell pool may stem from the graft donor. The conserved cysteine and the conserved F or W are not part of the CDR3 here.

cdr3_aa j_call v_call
SAPLGTEAF TRBJ1-1 TRBV20-1
ASTKGTSGVGQETQY TRBJ2-5 TRBV5-1
ATSRGRGHQPQH TRBJ1-5 TRBV15
ASSLAGAEADTQY TRBJ2-3 TRBV6-5
ASSATGSVNQPQH TRBJ1-5 TRBV7-2
ASSIGTGTYEQY TRBJ2-7 TRBV19
SVEPRGRGVETQY TRBJ2-5 TRBV29-1
ASSQDRTTGVYEQY TRBJ2-7 TRBV5-4
ASSSGLLRETQY TRBJ2-5 TRBV28
AWSVGDTQY TRBJ2-3 TRBV30
ASSDGGGGTDTQY TRBJ2-3 TRBV6-1
ASSGRDSKGSGANVLT TRBJ2-6 TRBV5-4
AWSRGSTNEKLF TRBJ1-4 TRBV30
ASRSESYEQY TRBJ2-7 TRBV6-1
ASSSGGSKNIQY TRBJ2-4 TRBV5-1
ASSMKRGNIHEQF TRBJ2-1 TRBV19
ASSGQSGDGETQY TRBJ2-5 TRBV6-5
ASSIVAGLRGGELF TRBJ2-2 TRBV19
ASSLEGRSYNEKLF TRBJ1-4 TRBV5-1
ASRSGTEETQY TRBJ2-5 TRBV9
ATSRERWGNYGYT TRBJ1-2 TRBV15
AWGREAEAF TRBJ1-1 TRBV30
ASSKSGGYSPLH TRBJ1-6 TRBV6-1
ASSLLSGGYNEQF TRBJ2-1 TRBV5-5
ASSLVSGSQETQY TRBJ2-5 TRBV5-1
ASSLSVGEQF TRBJ2-1 TRBV5-5
ASSLAGRLTTNYGYT TRBJ1-2 TRBV7-9
ASSFSEDQPQH TRBJ1-5 TRBV7-6
ASSLVEGLGRSEQY TRBJ2-7 TRBV5-6
ASSPQGLAGRDEQF TRBJ2-1 TRBV5-1
ATSRSVEQF TRBJ2-1 TRBV15
ASSLNTGVAADTQY TRBJ2-3 TRBV5-1
ASSFSSGGAF TRBJ1-1 TRBV12-1
ASSLDFLGQGGNGYT TRBJ1-2 TRBV5-5
ASSRRTSGLYTSDTQY TRBJ2-3 TRBV7-2